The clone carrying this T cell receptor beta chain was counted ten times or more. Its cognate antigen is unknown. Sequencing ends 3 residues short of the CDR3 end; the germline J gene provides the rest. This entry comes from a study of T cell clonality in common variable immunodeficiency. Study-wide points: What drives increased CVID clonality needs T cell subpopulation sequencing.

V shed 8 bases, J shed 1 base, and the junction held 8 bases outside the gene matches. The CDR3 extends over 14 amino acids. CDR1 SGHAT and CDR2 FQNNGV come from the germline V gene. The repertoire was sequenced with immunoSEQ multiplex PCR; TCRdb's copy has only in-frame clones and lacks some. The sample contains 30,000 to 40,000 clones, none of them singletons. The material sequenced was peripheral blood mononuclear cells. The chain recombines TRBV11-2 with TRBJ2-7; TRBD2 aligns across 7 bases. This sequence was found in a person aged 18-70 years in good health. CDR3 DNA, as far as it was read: TGTGCCAGCCAGAGGGCGGGGGTTTCCTACGAG. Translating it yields CASQRAGVSYE. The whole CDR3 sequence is CASQRAGVSYEQYF.